Listed here are 17 T cell receptor beta chains from one sample, sequenced in a study of T-cell reconstitution after alpha-beta-depleted transplantation in children. The study's findings and limits: One year post-transplant, T-cell counts and diversity were largely derived from T cells produced anew.

For these receptors, no antigen is known. Preparation of the TCRbeta library was carried out with unique molecular identifiers. TCRdb reanalysed the PCR reads using MiXCR and keeps one entry per CDR3 protein. The sample holds some 300,000 distinct CDR3 sequences, around 7.1% seen once. The sample was peripheral blood, taken 360 days after TCRalphabeta/CD19-depleted stem cell transplant. These receptors originate from a female patient under 10 years old who had a stem cell transplant for Fanconi anemia, so the T cells may come from the graft donor.

In its sample, this clonotype was seen a few times. The rearrangement joins TRBV20-1 to TRBJ2-7; TRBD1 matches 9 bases. The CDR3 spans 12 residues. Trimming removed 5 bases from V and 5 bases from J; junction bases left unmatched: 4. The V gene's germline CDR1 is DFQATT and CDR2 SNEGSKA (reference sequence). The CDR3 nucleotides read TGCAGTGCTGGACAGGGGCGGGACGAGCAGTACTTC. Its translation is CSAGQGRDEQYF.

This clonotype was seen many times. V is TRBV6-2 or TRBV6-3 and J is TRBJ1-1; D is uncertain. Germline loops: CDR1 MNHEY, CDR2 SVGEGT. The CDR3 sequence is 15 residues long. V was trimmed by 6 bases and J by 1 base, leaving 15 bases between them. This CDR3 reads CASSWPGLANTEAFF. CDR3 in DNA: TGTGCCAGCAGCTGGCCGGGGTTGGCGAACACTGAAGCTTTCTTT.

This clonotype was recorded many times. V gene TRBV5-6 combines with J gene TRBJ1-2; the D gene is possibly TRBD1 (5 bases). CDR1 and CDR2 from the germline V gene are SGHDT and YYEEEE. This CDR3 is built from 15 residues. V was shortened by 1 base and J by 7 bases, with 17 bases between the two germline ends. The chain's CDR3 is CASSLIAGFVTGYTF. In DNA form, the CDR3 reads TGTGCCAGCAGCTTGATAGCAGGGTTTGTAACTGGCTACACCTTC.

Ten or more counts support this clonotype. The rearrangement links TRBV9 to TRBJ2-1, with 11 nucleotides matching TRBD1. Germline lookup yields CDR1 SGDLS and CDR2 YYNGEE. There are 16 residues in the CDR3. The V segment lost 4 bases and the J segment 3 bases; nucleotides outside the gene matches: 6. DNA for the CDR3: TGTGCCAGCAGCAAAGGGGACAGGGGGTACTACAATGAGCAGTTCTTC. It specifies CASSKGDRGYYNEQFF.

The chain links TRBV6-6 to TRBJ1-2; D may be TRBD1 (5 bases). Trimming took 6 bases from V and 8 from J, leaving 16 bases between them. CDR1 and CDR2 from the germline V gene are MNHNY and SVGAGI (reference sequence). This CDR3 spans 13 amino acids. CDR3 loop: CASSPGGGGGYTF. CDR3 DNA sequence: TGTGCCAGCAGCCCCGGCGGGGGAGGGGGCTACACCTTC.

This clonotype has at least ten counts. V is TRBV28 and J is TRBJ1-5, with 9 bases that match TRBD1. Trimming at V came to 5 bases and at J to 6 bases, leaving 11 bases not matched to a gene. The CDR3 loop spans 16 amino acids. Germline-derived CDR1 and CDR2 are MDHEN and SYDVKM. CDR3 in amino acids: CASSTNDRGAAQPQHF. The CDR3 DNA sequence: TGTGCCAGCAGTACCAACGACAGGGGGGCGGCTCAGCCCCAGCATTTT.

This clonotype was counted ten times or more. The V gene is TRBV20-1, the J gene TRBJ1-1; no clear D. Trimming took 3 bases from V and 5 from J, leaving 16 bases between them. This CDR3 is 14 amino acids long. Germline lookup yields CDR1 DFQATT and CDR2 SNEGSKA (reference sequence). CDR3 sequence: CSARAGMIGTEAFF. For the CDR3, the DNA is TGCAGTGCTAGGGCGGGGATGATAGGGACTGAAGCTTTCTTT.

The V and J genes are TRBV7-2 and TRBJ1-4, with a tentative D call TRBD1 (5 bases). V lost 2 bases and J 6 bases, leaving 13 bases between the germline ends. CDR1 and CDR2 (germline): SGHTA, FQGNSA. There are 15 residues in the CDR3. Here the CDR3 DNA reads TGTGCCAGCAGCTTAAGGCAGGGAATTTATGAAAAACTGTTTTTT. Residues: CASSLRQGIYEKLFF. The full variable domain, in which reference TRBV7-2 and TRBJ1-4 provide the parts outside the CDR3, is GAGVSQSPSNKVTEKGKDVELRCDPISGHTALYWYRQSLGQGLEFLIYFQGNSAPDKSGLPSDRFSAERTGGSVSTLTIQRTQQEDSAVYLCASSLRQGIYEKLFFGSGTQLSVL.

The chain joins TRBV14 to TRBJ1-1; D gene unclear. Trimming shortened V by 1 base and J by 5 bases, and 8 bases separated the two germline ends. Germline-derived CDR1 and CDR2 are SGHDN and FVKESK. CDR3 length equals 13 residues. This CDR3 is CASSQVGVTEAFF. The CDR3 coding sequence is TGTGCCAGCAGCCAAGTAGGAGTTACTGAAGCTTTCTTT.

This clonotype was picked up many times. This chain links TRBV5-1 with TRBJ2-5; D possibly uses TRBD1 or TRBD2 (5 bases each). The V gene lost 4 bases and the J gene lost 2 bases, with 12 bases spanning the gap. The CDR3 is 14 amino acids. CDR1 and CDR2 from the germline V gene are SGHRS and YFSETQ. CDR3 nucleotide sequence: TGCGCCAGCAGCGAAGGGACGGAACAAGAGACCCAGTACTTC. Protein product: CASSEGTEQETQYF.

This clonotype was seen only a few times. J is TRBJ1-2 and V is TRBV5-6; D is ambiguous. This CDR3 comprises 15 residues. V lost 7 bases and J 2 bases, leaving 18 bases between the germline ends. CDR1 and CDR2 from the germline V gene are SGHDT and YYEEEE. CDR3 loop: CASSDLGGYNYGYTF. In DNA form, the CDR3 reads TGTGCCAGCTCGGACCTTGGAGGGTACAACTATGGCTACACCTTC.

The rearrangement links TRBV5-6 to TRBJ2-7; no firm D call. V lost 2 bases and J 0 bases, leaving 9 bases between the germline ends. The CDR3 contains 14 residues. Germline V lookup: CDR1 SGHDT, CDR2 YYEEEE. CDR3 residues: CASSFGTFSYEQYV. CDR3 DNA: TGTGCCAGCAGCTTCGGTACTTTCTCCTACGAGCAGTACGTC.

This clonotype turned up a few times. The J gene is TRBJ2-3, the V gene TRBV6-4; 11 positions match TRBD2. J gave up 2 bases and V 0 bases, and 4 bases lay outside the gene matches. Germline V CDR1 and CDR2: MRHNA, SNTAGT. There are 17 residues in the CDR3. CDR3 DNA: TGTGCCAGCAGTGACTCGACTAGCGGGACCCCCACAGATACGCAGTATTTT. Translated, it gives CASSDSTSGTPTDTQYF.

This clonotype turned up a few times. A much larger clone differs from this one at a single base, so this may be a read error. The rearrangement joins TRBV12-3 or TRBV12-4 to TRBJ2-1; D is possibly TRBD1 or TRBD2 (5 bases each). This CDR3 contains 18 residues. CDR3 residues: CTSSLALMDWGPYNEQFF. CDR3 sequence (DNA): TGTACCAGCAGTTTAGCGCTAATGGACTGGGGACCGTACAATGAGCAGTTCTTC.

There are many counts of this clonotype. The V and J genes are TRBV20-1 and TRBJ2-7; D might be TRBD2 (5 bases). The CDR3 length is 12 residues. Trimming took off 3 bases at V and 4 bases at J, with 10 bases between the two ends. Per the germline V gene, CDR1 is DFQATT and CDR2 is SNEGSKA (reference sequence). Written as DNA, the CDR3 is TGCAGTGCTAGTTTCCGGGGTTACGAGCAGTACTTC. This codes for CSASFRGYEQYF.

This clonotype was seen at least ten times. This rearrangement joins TRBV4-3 to TRBJ2-3; 9 nucleotides match TRBD2. The CDR3 loop spans 17 amino acids. Germline V lookup: CDR1 LGHNA, CDR2 YSLEER. Losses at the gene ends were 0 bases for V and 7 bases for J; bases not matched to a gene: 11. CDR3 bases: TGCGCCAGCAGCCAAGATGATCTAGCGGGGAGGGGGAATACGCAGTATTTT. The encoded protein is CASSQDDLAGRGNTQYF.

The chain carries TRBV6-1 and TRBJ2-1; D is unresolved. This CDR3 has 14 amino acids. Germline V gene data show CDR1 as MNHNS and CDR2 as SASEGT. The V end was cut by 6 bases, the J end by 0 bases, with 9 bases between. For the CDR3, the DNA is TGTGCCAGCAGGGACCTTATCTCCTACAATGAGCAGTTCTTC. This sequence encodes CASRDLISYNEQFF.